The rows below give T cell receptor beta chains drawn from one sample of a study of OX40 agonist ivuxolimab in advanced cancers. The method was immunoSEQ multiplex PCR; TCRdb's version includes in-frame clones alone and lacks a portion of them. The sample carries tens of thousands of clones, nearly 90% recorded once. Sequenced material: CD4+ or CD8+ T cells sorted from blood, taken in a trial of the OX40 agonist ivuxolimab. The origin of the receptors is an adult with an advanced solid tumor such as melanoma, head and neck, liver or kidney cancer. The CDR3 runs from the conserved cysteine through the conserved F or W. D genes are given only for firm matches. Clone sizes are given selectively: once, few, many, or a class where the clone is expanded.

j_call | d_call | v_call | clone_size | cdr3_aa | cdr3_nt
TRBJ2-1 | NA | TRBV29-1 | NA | CSVDVGHQEQFF | TGCAGCGTTGATGTCGGTCATCAAGAGCAGTTCTTC
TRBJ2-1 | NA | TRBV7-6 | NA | CASSPTGTKIPNEQFF | TGTGCCAGCAGCCCAACCGGGACAAAAATACCCAATGAGCAGTTCTTC
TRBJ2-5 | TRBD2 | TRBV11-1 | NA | CASSNQPGGQETQYF | TGTGCCAGCAGCAACCAGCCGGGGGGCCAAGAGACCCAGTACTTC
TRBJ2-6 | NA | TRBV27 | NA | CASSPIFSGANVLTF | TGTGCCAGCAGTCCAATATTCTCTGGGGCCAACGTCCTGACTTTC
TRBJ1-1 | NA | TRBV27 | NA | CASSLSGGDAFF | TGTGCCAGCAGTTTATCGGGGGGGGACGCTTTCTTT
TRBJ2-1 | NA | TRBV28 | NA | CASSFRRNNEQFF | TGTGCCAGCAGTTTCCGGCGGAACAATGAGCAGTTCTTC
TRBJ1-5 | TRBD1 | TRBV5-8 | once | CASSLARGSNQPQHF | TGTGCCAGCAGCTTGGCCAGGGGGAGCAATCAGCCCCAGCATTTT
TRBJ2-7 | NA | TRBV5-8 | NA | CASSFRRTHSYEQYF | TGTGCCAGCAGCTTTCGGCGGACTCACAGCTACGAGCAGTACTTC
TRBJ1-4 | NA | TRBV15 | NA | CATQGLYEKLFF | TGTGCCACTCAGGGGTTATATGAAAAACTGTTTTTT
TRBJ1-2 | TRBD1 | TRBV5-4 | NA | CASSPDRGVYGYTF | TGTGCCAGCAGCCCGGACAGGGGGGTCTATGGCTACACCTTC
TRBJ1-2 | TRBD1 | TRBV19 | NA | CASSMGTGDVNGYTF | TGTGCCAGTAGTATGGGGACAGGGGATGTGAATGGCTACACCTTC
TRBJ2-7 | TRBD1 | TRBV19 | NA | CASSWGTGVGEQYF | TGTGCCAGTAGCTGGGGGACAGGGGTTGGGGAGCAGTACTTC
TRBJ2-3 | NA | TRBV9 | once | CASSVALAVNTDTQYF | TGTGCCAGCAGCGTAGCGTTGGCGGTTAACACAGATACGCAGTATTTT
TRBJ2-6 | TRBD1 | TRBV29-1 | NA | CSVERGQGNKLF | TGCAGCGTTGAGAGGGGACAGGGTAACAAGCTATTC
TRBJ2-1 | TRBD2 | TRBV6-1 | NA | CASRSGLAGYNEQFF | TGTGCCAGCAGGTCGGGACTAGCGGGGTACAATGAGCAGTTCTTC
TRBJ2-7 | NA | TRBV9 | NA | CASSAVGEGTGKYEQYF | TGTGCCAGCAGCGCGGTCGGAGAGGGGACTGGAAAGTACGAGCAGTACTTC
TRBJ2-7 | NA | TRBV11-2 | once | CASSAGPSSSYEQYF | TGTGCCAGCAGCGCGGGACCGAGTAGCTCCTACGAGCAGTACTTC
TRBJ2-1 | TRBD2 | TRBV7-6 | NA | CASSLYLSSGGGEQFF | TGTGCCAGCAGCCTGTACCTTTCCTCTGGGGGGGGTGAGCAGTTCTTC
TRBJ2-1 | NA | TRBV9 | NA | CASSVALSSSYNEQFF | TGTGCCAGCAGCGTAGCTCTCAGTAGCTCCTACAATGAGCAGTTCTTC
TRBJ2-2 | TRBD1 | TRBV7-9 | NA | CASSLSPGTGSNTGELFF | TGTGCCAGCAGCTTAAGTCCCGGGACAGGCTCGAACACCGGGGAGCTGTTTTTT
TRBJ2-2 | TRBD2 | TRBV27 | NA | CASSGLAGGYTGELFF | TGTGCCAGCAGTGGACTAGCGGGGGGATACACCGGGGAGCTGTTTTTT
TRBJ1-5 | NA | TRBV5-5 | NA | CASSFRVADQPQHF | TGTGCCAGCAGCTTTCGGGTGGCGGATCAGCCCCAGCATTTT
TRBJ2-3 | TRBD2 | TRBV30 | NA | CAYRSGGAYTQYF | TGTGCCTACCGGAGCGGGGGGGCTTATACGCAGTATTTT
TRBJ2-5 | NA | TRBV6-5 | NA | CASTHGITETQYF | TGTGCCAGCACCCACGGGATAACAGAGACCCAGTACTTC
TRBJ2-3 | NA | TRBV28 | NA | CASSFTGRDTQYF | TGTGCCAGCAGTTTTACAGGGAGGGATACGCAGTATTTT
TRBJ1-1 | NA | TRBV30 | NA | CAWSPGHPNTEAFF | TGTGCCTGGAGTCCGGGACACCCGAACACTGAAGCTTTCTTT
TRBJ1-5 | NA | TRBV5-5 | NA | CASSLAWGPQPQHF | TGTGCCAGCAGCTTGGCGTGGGGGCCTCAGCCCCAGCATTTT
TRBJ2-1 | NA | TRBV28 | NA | CASSWDSAYNEQFF | TGTGCCAGCAGTTGGGATAGCGCCTACAATGAGCAGTTCTTC
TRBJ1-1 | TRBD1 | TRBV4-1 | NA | CASSQPGGRNTEAFF | TGCGCCAGCAGCCAACCAGGGGGCAGGAACACTGAAGCTTTCTTT
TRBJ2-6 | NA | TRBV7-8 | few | CASSTGRISGANVLTF | TGTGCCAGCAGCACGGGACGGATCTCTGGGGCCAACGTCCTGACTTTC
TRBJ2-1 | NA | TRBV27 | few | CASSLLDPSYNEQFF | TGTGCCAGCAGTTTATTGGACCCCTCCTACAATGAGCAGTTCTTC
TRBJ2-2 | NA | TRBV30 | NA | CAWSVQVSSVGELFF | TGTGCCTGGAGTGTACAAGTCAGCTCGGTCGGGGAGCTGTTTTTT
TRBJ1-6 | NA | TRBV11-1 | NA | CASSSAGNNSPLHF | TGTGCCAGCAGCTCTGCGGGGAATAATTCACCCCTCCACTTT
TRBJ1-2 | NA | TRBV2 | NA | CASSRVTGYTF | TGTGCCAGTAGTAGAGTAACTGGCTACACCTTC
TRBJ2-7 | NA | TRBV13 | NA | CASSLLRHEQYF | TGTGCCAGCAGCTTACTCCGGCACGAGCAGTACTTC
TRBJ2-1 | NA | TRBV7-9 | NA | CASSLKLSTYNEQFF | TGTGCCAGCAGCCTAAAGTTATCCACCTACAATGAGCAGTTCTTC
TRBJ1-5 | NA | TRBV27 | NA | CASSYGGSNQPQHF | TGTGCCAGCAGTTACGGCGGTAGCAATCAGCCCCAGCATTTT
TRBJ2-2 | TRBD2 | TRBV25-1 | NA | CASSVLAGVDTGELFF | TGTGCCAGCAGTGTACTAGCGGGAGTCGACACCGGGGAGCTGTTTTTT
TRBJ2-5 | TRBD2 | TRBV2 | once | CASSGPPRTSGSEYQETQYF | TGTGCCAGCAGTGGACCTCCAAGGACTAGCGGGAGCGAGTACCAAGAGACCCAGTACTTC
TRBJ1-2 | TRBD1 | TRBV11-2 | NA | CASSLAAGGYGYTF | TGTGCCAGCAGCTTAGCGGCAGGGGGCTATGGCTACACCTTC
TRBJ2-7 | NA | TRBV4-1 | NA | CASSIVTDSYEQYF | TGCGCCAGCAGCATTGTGACAGACTCCTACGAGCAGTACTTC
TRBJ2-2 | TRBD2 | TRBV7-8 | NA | CASSLGTRKSGELFF | TGTGCCAGCAGCTTAGGGACTAGAAAGTCCGGGGAGCTGTTTTTT
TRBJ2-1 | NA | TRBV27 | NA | CASSSGTGVYNEQFF | TGTGCCAGCAGTTCCGGGACTGGCGTCTACAATGAGCAGTTCTTC
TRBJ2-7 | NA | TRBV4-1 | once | CASSQDKGGYEQYF | TGCGCCAGCAGCCAAGATAAGGGGGGGTACGAGCAGTACTTC
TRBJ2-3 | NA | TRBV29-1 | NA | CSVSPGFGDTQYF | TGCAGCGTATCACCGGGGTTCGGAGATACGCAGTATTTT
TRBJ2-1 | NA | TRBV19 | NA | CASSIGSSEQFF | TGTGCCAGTAGTATCGGTAGTTCTGAGCAGTTCTTC